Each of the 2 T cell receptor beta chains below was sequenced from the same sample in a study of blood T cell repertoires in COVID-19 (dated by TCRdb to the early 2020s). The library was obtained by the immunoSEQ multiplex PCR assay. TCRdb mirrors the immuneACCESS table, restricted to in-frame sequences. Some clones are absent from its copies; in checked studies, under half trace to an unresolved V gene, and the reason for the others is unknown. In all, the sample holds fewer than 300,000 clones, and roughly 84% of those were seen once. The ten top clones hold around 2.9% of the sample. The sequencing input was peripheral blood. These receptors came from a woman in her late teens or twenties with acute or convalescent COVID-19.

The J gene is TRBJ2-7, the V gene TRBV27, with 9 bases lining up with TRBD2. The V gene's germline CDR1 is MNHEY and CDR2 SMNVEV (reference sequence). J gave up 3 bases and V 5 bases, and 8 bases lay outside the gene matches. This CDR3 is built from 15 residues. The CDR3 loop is CASSTTGTSFYEQYF. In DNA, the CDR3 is TGTGCCAGCAGTACGACCGGGACTAGCTTCTACGAGCAGTACTTC.

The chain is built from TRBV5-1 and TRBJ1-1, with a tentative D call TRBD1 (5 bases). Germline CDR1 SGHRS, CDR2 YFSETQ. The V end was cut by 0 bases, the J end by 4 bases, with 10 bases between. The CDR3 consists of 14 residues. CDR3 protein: CASSLERGGTEAFF. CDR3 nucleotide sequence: TGCGCCAGCAGCTTGGAGCGGGGCGGCACTGAAGCTTTCTTT.